These 30 T cell receptor beta chains were all obtained from the same sample, sequenced in a study of blood T cell repertoires in COVID-19. TCRdb keeps only in-frame clones here, not all; method: immunoSEQ multiplex PCR. Here the sample spans about 190,000 clones, 80% to 90% being singletons. Sequenced: peripheral blood. The receptors were gathered from a woman between 65 and 79 years old with active or convalescent COVID-19.

This chain links TRBV7-2 with TRBJ2-5, with TRBD2 as a possible D gene (6 bases). This CDR3 spans 13 amino acids. Trimming shortened V by 5 bases and J by 5 bases, and 12 bases separated the two germline ends. The V gene's germline CDR1 is SGHTA and CDR2 FQGNSA. The CDR3 DNA is TGTGCCAGCAGCGCGTCCGGAGGGGAGACCCAGTACTTC. Protein product: CASSASGGETQYF.

A single count supports this clone. The V call is TRBV2, the J call TRBJ2-3; 8 bases align to TRBD1. The V gene end was trimmed by 8 bases and the J gene end by 1 base; junction bases not matched to a gene: 8. The CDR3 runs to 15 residues. Germline CDR1 and CDR2: SNHLY and FYNNEI. CDR3 nucleotide sequence: TGTGCCAGCCACGGGGACAGGATAGGCACAGATACGCAGTATTTT. This sequence encodes CASHGDRIGTDTQYF.

The V gene is TRBV3-1 (or the pseudogene TRBV3-2), the J gene TRBJ2-2; D might be TRBD2 (5 bases). Per the germline V gene, CDR1 is LGHDT and CDR2 is YNNKEL (reference sequence). V lost 0 bases and J 9 bases, leaving 14 bases between the germline ends. The CDR3 covers 15 residues. The CDR3 DNA is TGTGCCAGCAGCCAAGATCTGGACTCCCTTCGGGAGCTGTTTTTT. Protein sequence: CASSQDLDSLRELFF.

This clone occurred once. The chain links TRBV4-2 to TRBJ2-7; 9 bases align to TRBD2. With 1 base clipped from V and 2 bases from J, the junction kept 3 bases outside the gene matches. The CDR3 runs 15 residues. The germline V gene has CDR1 LGHNA and CDR2 YNFKEQ. The CDR3 nucleotides are TGTGCCAGCAGCCAAGTGGTAGCGGGGGCCTACGAGCAGTACTTC. The encoded protein is CASSQVVAGAYEQYF.

This clone has just one count. This rearrangement joins TRBV9 to TRBJ2-7; 8 bases are shared with TRBD2. With 1 base clipped from V and 3 bases from J, the junction kept 6 bases outside the gene matches. The CDR3 has 15 residues. Germline V gives CDR1 SGDLS, CDR2 YYNGEE. As DNA, the CDR3 is TGTGCCAGCAGCGTATTCAGCGGGAGAAACTACGAGCAGTACTTC. This encodes CASSVFSGRNYEQYF.

The chain links TRBV2 to TRBJ2-5; 7 bases are shared with TRBD2. The V gene's germline CDR1 is SNHLY and CDR2 FYNNEI. The CDR3 totals 15 residues. V shed 1 base and J 5 bases; nucleotides not matched to a gene: 7. Written as DNA, the CDR3 is TGTGCCAGCAGTGAAGGGGGGACTACCCTGGAGACCCAGTACTTC. This sequence encodes CASSEGGTTLETQYF.

This clone was seen a handful of times. The rearrangement joins TRBV11-3 to TRBJ1-2, with 7 bases identical to TRBD1. V was pared by 6 bases and J by 6 bases, with 7 bases of the junction left unmatched. The CDR3 length is 13 residues. Germline V gene data show CDR1 as SGHNT and CDR2 as YENEEA. CDR3 in amino acids: CASRGQEGHGYTF. In nucleotides, the CDR3 is TGTGCCAGCAGAGGACAGGAAGGGCATGGCTACACCTTC.

This sequence joins TRBV18 and TRBJ2-5, with TRBD2 matching over 15 bases. The CDR3 spans 18 residues. V trimming: 0 bases; J trimming: 5 bases; junction bases outside the gene matches: 7. The germline CDR1 and CDR2 sequences are KGHSH and LQKENI. The CDR3 DNA reads as TGTGCCAGCTCACCACCGGGACTAGCGGGAGGATTCGGGGAGACCCAGTACTTC. It translates to CASSPPGLAGGFGETQYF.

This clone was detected many times. The chain combines TRBV2 with TRBJ2-2; weak D call: TRBD2 (6 bases). V lost 5 bases, J lost 4 bases, and 14 bases lay in between. In germline, CDR1 is SNHLY, CDR2 FYNNEI. The CDR3 totals 15 residues. The CDR3 region is CASSWTPGGTGELFF. The CDR3 nucleotides are TGTGCCAGCAGTTGGACCCCCGGGGGCACCGGGGAGCTGTTTTTT.

This sequence joins TRBV5-1 and TRBJ2-3; D is unclear. Trimming removed 3 bases at V and 5 bases at J, with 4 bases between. The V gene's germline CDR1 is SGHRS and CDR2 YFSETQ. This CDR3 has 11 residues. CDR3 protein: CASSSVDTQYF. DNA of the CDR3: TGCGCCAGCAGCTCCGTAGATACGCAGTATTTT.

The chain employs TRBV12-5 and TRBJ1-1; the D is unclear. V dropped 1 base and J dropped 5 bases, with 8 bases sitting between them. The germline V gene encodes CDR1 LGHNT and CDR2 FRNRAP. The CDR3 length is 13 residues. The chain's CDR3 is CASGLGPGTEAFF. The CDR3 DNA sequence: TGTGCTAGTGGTTTGGGGCCAGGAACTGAAGCTTTCTTT.

This chain links TRBV28 with TRBJ2-1; TRBD2 matches 8 bases. Germline V gives CDR1 MDHEN, CDR2 SYDVKM. This CDR3 spans 15 amino acids. Trimming took 3 bases from V and 6 from J; bases not matched to a gene: 7. CDR3 nucleotides: TGTGCCAGCAGTTTCTCCGGGACTAGGCCCAATGAGCAGTTCTTC. This translates into CASSFSGTRPNEQFF.

This clone appeared once. The genes are TRBV2 and TRBJ2-7, with 9 bases that match TRBD1. Germline V lookup: CDR1 SNHLY, CDR2 FYNNEI. The length of the CDR3 is 15 residues. With V trimmed by 4 bases and J by 7 bases, 11 bases remained unmatched. The CDR3 sequence: CASSGRGDRVEEQYF. The DNA for the CDR3 is TGTGCCAGCAGTGGGCGAGGGGACAGGGTCGAGGAGCAGTACTTC.

The CDR3 is CASSLGDSSNYGYTF. The CDR3 nucleotides read TGTGCCAGCAGTTTAGGGGACAGCTCTAACTATGGCTACACCTTC. The chain links TRBV28 to TRBJ1-2; 7 nucleotides line up with TRBD1. J gave up 0 bases and V 2 bases, and 3 bases lay outside the gene matches. The CDR3 sequence is 15 residues long. Per germline, CDR1 MDHEN and CDR2 SYDVKM.

The gene calls are TRBV5-4 and TRBJ2-2; 10 bases fit TRBD2. Unmatched junction bases numbered 10, after V lost 3 bases and J lost 2 bases. The CDR3 is 18 amino acids. Germline V gene sequence: CDR1 SGHNT, CDR2 YYREEE (reference sequence). The CDR3 here is CASSSAHSGRLNTGELFF. The CDR3 DNA reads as TGTGCCAGCAGCTCGGCCCATAGCGGGAGGCTCAACACCGGGGAGCTGTTTTTT.

Here the CDR3 DNA reads TGCAGTGCTCTTAGCCGAGAGGAGCAGTTCTTC. This encodes CSALSREEQFF. The chain combines TRBV20-1 with TRBJ2-1; unclear D gene. The CDR3 spans 11 residues. V lost 5 bases to trimming and J lost 10 bases, with 12 bases between them. Germline V lookup: CDR1 DFQATT, CDR2 SNEGSKA (reference sequence).

The rearrangement joins TRBV28 to TRBJ2-2, with 10 bases matching TRBD1. The CDR3 covers 14 residues. J gave up 9 bases and V 8 bases, and 9 bases lay outside the gene matches. Germline V gives CDR1 MDHEN, CDR2 SYDVKM. The CDR3 bases are TGTGCCAGCTTCGGGACAGGGGTATACAGGGAGCTGTTTTTT. Translation gives CASFGTGVYRELFF.

This rearrangement joins TRBV12-3 or TRBV12-4 to TRBJ1-2; the D is unclear. Trimming shortened V by 6 bases and J by 8 bases, and 13 bases separated the two germline ends. The CDR3 length is 12 residues. The CDR3: CASSLSGGGYTF. DNA of the CDR3: TGTGCCAGCAGCCTTTCAGGTGGCGGCTACACCTTC.

V and J are TRBV4-2 and TRBJ2-1, with 10 bases matching TRBD2. V was pared by 1 base and J by 9 bases, with 9 bases of the junction left unmatched. From germline, CDR1 is LGHNA and CDR2 YNFKEQ. This CDR3 spans 16 amino acids. The CDR3 reads CASSQVLAGVEGEQFF. In DNA form, the CDR3 reads TGTGCCAGCAGCCAAGTCCTAGCGGGAGTTGAGGGTGAGCAGTTCTTC.

The rearrangement uses TRBV5-5 and TRBJ2-2; no definite D call. This CDR3 contains 14 residues. Trimming shortened V by 5 bases and J by 1 base, and 9 bases separated the two germline ends. Germline values: CDR1 SGHKS, CDR2 YYEKEE (reference sequence). The CDR3 here is CASRRSLNTGELFF. DNA of the CDR3: TGTGCCAGCAGACGGAGCCTGAACACCGGGGAGCTGTTTTTT.

The chain is built from TRBV5-6 and TRBJ2-2, with unresolved D. The CDR3 has 12 residues. Looked up from germline, CDR1 is SGHDT and CDR2 is YYEEEE. Deletions cut 0 bases from V and 6 bases from J, with 3 bases between. CDR3 in amino acids: CASSLVAGELFF. As DNA, the CDR3 is TGTGCCAGCAGCTTGGTCGCCGGGGAGCTGTTTTTT.

The rearrangement joins TRBV27 to TRBJ2-1; 7 bases align to TRBD2. Germline-derived CDR1 and CDR2 are MNHEY and SMNVEV (reference sequence). The CDR3 extends over 14 amino acids. Trimming at V came to 5 bases and at J to 10 bases, leaving 11 bases not matched to a gene. The CDR3 protein is CASSRGERVEEQFF. For the CDR3, the DNA is TGTGCCAGCAGTCGGGGGGAGAGGGTTGAAGAGCAGTTCTTC.

This rearrangement joins TRBV5-1 to TRBJ2-5; perhaps TRBD1 as D (6 bases). Germline V gene sequence: CDR1 SGHRS, CDR2 YFSETQ. Trimming stripped 3 bases from V and 0 bases from J, with 9 bases between. CDR3 length: 14 amino acids. The CDR3 sequence is CASSSQGNQETQYF. CDR3 nucleotide sequence: TGCGCCAGCAGCTCACAGGGAAACCAAGAGACCCAGTACTTC.

The V call is TRBV5-1, the J call TRBJ1-1; no definite D call. V dropped 3 bases and J dropped 5 bases, with 17 bases sitting between them. The length of the CDR3 is 15 residues. Germline V CDR1 and CDR2: SGHRS, YFSETQ. The CDR3 protein is CASSWAPGVPTEAFF. The CDR3 DNA is TGCGCCAGCAGCTGGGCCCCCGGGGTGCCGACTGAAGCTTTCTTT.

The CDR3: CASSARLAGGEETQYF. The CDR3 DNA sequence: TGCGCCAGCAGTGCGAGACTAGCGGGAGGGGAAGAGACCCAGTACTTC. This chain connects TRBV10-1 to TRBJ2-5, with 14 bases aligning to TRBD2. The germline gives CDR1 WNHNN, CDR2 SYGVQD (reference sequence). The CDR3 has 16 amino acids. The V and J ends lost 4 bases and 3 bases, in that order; junction bases with no gene match: 4.

The V gene is TRBV9, the J gene TRBJ1-4, with a tentative D call TRBD1 (5 bases). Germline V gene data show CDR1 as SGDLS and CDR2 as YYNGEE. Trimming took 3 bases from V and 4 from J, leaving 13 bases between them. The CDR3 length is 15 residues. The CDR3 nucleotides are TGTGCCAGCAGCGCGACAGTCTTATTTAATGAAAAACTGTTTTTT. This translates into CASSATVLFNEKLFF.

The V and J genes are TRBV6-2 or TRBV6-3 and TRBJ2-1; D is ambiguous. This CDR3 spans 16 amino acids. Germline V CDR1 and CDR2: MNHEY, SVGEGT. The ends were cut back, 5 bases at V and 0 bases at J, with 14 bases in the middle. The CDR3 DNA follows: TGTGCCAGCAGTACACCCTACAGCAGCTCCTACAATGAGCAGTTCTTC. Residues: CASSTPYSSSYNEQFF.

The rearrangement joins TRBV5-1 to TRBJ1-4; D gene unclear. Trimming removed 0 bases at V and 5 bases at J, with 20 bases between. The CDR3 contains 18 residues. Germline CDR1 is SGHRS and CDR2 is YFSETQ. CDR3 sequence: CASSLGADGNGMNEKLFF. CDR3 in DNA: TGCGCCAGCAGCTTGGGGGCAGATGGAAATGGAATGAATGAAAAACTGTTTTTT.

The chain links TRBV11-3 to TRBJ2-2; 7 bases agree with TRBD1. Germline CDR1 is SGHNT and CDR2 is YENEEA. CDR3 length equals 16 residues. The junction had 7 bases not matched to a gene; V was cut back by 5 bases and J by 1 base. CDR3 region: CASSQARGQNTGELFF. The CDR3 DNA sequence: TGTGCCAGCAGCCAAGCTAGGGGGCAGAACACCGGGGAGCTGTTTTTT. Full variable domain (remainder filled in from reference TRBV11-3 and TRBJ2-2): EAGVVQSPRYKIIEKKQPVAFWCNPISGHNTLYWYLQNLGQGPELLIRYENEEAVDDSQLPKDRFSAERLKGVDSTLKIQPAELGDSAVYLCASSQARGQNTGELFFGEGSRLTVL.

The chain is built from TRBV9 and TRBJ2-7, with TRBD2 matching 7 bases. Per the germline V gene, CDR1 is SGDLS and CDR2 is YYNGEE. There are 15 residues in the CDR3. The trim removed 0 bases at V and 1 base at J, leaving 4 bases unmatched. The CDR3 coding sequence is TGTGCCAGCAGCGTAGGGGAGGGAGGATCCTACGAGCAGTACTTC. Its translation is CASSVGEGGSYEQYF.